This T cell receptor (beta chain) emerged from a study of CD8 T cells in Susac syndrome. An input of roughly 0.5 to 1 ug of RNA was subjected to reverse transcription using random hexamers. TCRdb analysed the immunoSEQ multiplex PCR reads with MiXCR anew, one entry per CDR3 protein. Found here are 150,000 or so distinct CDR3 sequences, 80% to 95% of them singletons; the top ten hold just over 0.13%. Germline CDR1 reads LGHDT; CDR2 reads YNNKEL (reference sequence). Trimming removed 1 base from V and 11 bases from J; junction bases left unmatched: 14. The CDR3 has 16 amino acids. The TCR comes from a human donor in good health. The chain has TRBV3-1 and TRBJ2-3; 8 bases fit TRBD2. Sequencing was done on a sample of CD4+ T cells from PBMCs. CDR3 sequence reads: CASSQGPLAGFPKQYF. As DNA, the CDR3 is TGTGCCAGCAGCCAAGGGCCCTTAGCGGGGTTTCCGAAGCAGTATTTT.